The 17 T cell receptor beta chains listed next were all sequenced from one sample in a study of T cells in women clearing cervical HPV infection. This table comes from immunoSEQ multiplex PCR, and its TCRdb copy is limited to in-frame clones, with some not included. The sample totals fewer than 35,000 clones. Sequenced sample: blood buffy coat. Every receptor here comes from a woman aged 18-70 years with a cervical HPV16 infection that either progressed to CIN3+ or cleared (not recorded which).

A word on this clone: The DNA ends 3 residues before the CDR3 does, and the rest of the CDR3 is filled in from the germline J gene. V gene TRBV20-1 combines with J gene TRBJ1-1; possible D gene TRBD1, 5 bases. Germline V CDR1 and CDR2: DFQATT, SNEGSKA (reference sequence). V was pared by 2 bases and J by 7 bases, with 17 bases between. The CDR3 runs 14 residues. The covered CDR3 bases are TGCAGTGCTAGACCCCTCGGGCAGGGCGGTGAA. Protein product: CSARPLGQGGE. In full, the CDR3 reads CSARPLGQGGEAFF.

The CDR3 reads CASSSGTSVTDTQYF. The DNA read from the CDR3 is TGCGCCAGCAGCTCCGGGACTAGCGTAACAGATACG. The chain is built from TRBV5-1 and TRBJ2-3, with 10 bases fitting TRBD2. Read data end 3 residues before the CDR3 end; the end is taken from the germline J gene. J was trimmed by 3 bases and V by 3 bases; bases with no gene match: 4. This CDR3 has 15 residues. CDR1 is SGHRS, CDR2 YFSETQ, per germline.

Comments on this clone: At one end, the junction sequence differs from germline, possibly due to a read error. The sequence runs out 3 residues before the end of the CDR3; the remainder is reconstructed from the germline J gene. The V call is TRBV19, the J call TRBJ2-3; 7 bases map to TRBD1. Looked up from germline, CDR1 is LNHDA and CDR2 is SQIVND (reference sequence). The CDR3 has 15 amino acids. The CDR3 reads CASSLDRVRNQPQYF. The sequenced part of the CDR3 DNA is TGTGCCAGTAGTTTAGACAGGGTTCGCAATCAGCCG.

Regarding this clone: The observed sequence ends 3 residues before the CDR3 terminus, with the missing tail filled in from the germline J gene. This chain connects TRBV6-2 or TRBV6-3 to TRBJ2-2; D unclear. The CDR3 spans 12 residues. The germline V gene has CDR1 MNHEY and CDR2 SVGEGT. The part of the CDR3 DNA that was read is TGTGCCAGCACGAACCCCTTAGTAGAG. The encoded protein is CASTNPLVE. The complete CDR3 protein is CASTNPLVELFF.

Turning to this clone: The read falls 3 residues short of the CDR3 end, and the missing part is taken from the germline J gene. The gene calls are TRBV5-1 and TRBJ2-5, with D unresolved. Trimming shortened V by 2 bases and J by 1 base, and 9 bases separated the two germline ends. CDR1 SGHRS and CDR2 YFSETQ come from the germline V gene. The CDR3 spans 14 residues. This CDR3 reads CASSFQSLQETQYF. CDR3 DNA (partial): TGCGCCAGCAGCTTTCAGTCTCTCCAAGAGACC.

Remarks on this clone: The read finishes 3 residues shy of the CDR3 end, and the germline J gene is used to complete it. The sample holds other DNA sequences that translate to the same CDR3. The chain joins TRBV19 to TRBJ1-3; tentatively, D is TRBD1 (5 bases). The CDR3 runs to 15 residues. Germline CDR1 LNHDA, CDR2 SQIVND (reference sequence). The germline V and J ends were trimmed by 7 bases and 0 bases, with 13 bases remaining between them. Incomplete CDR3 DNA: TGTGCCAGTACCGACAGTCAAATCTCTGGAAACACC. The encoded protein is CASTDSQISGNT. The whole CDR3 sequence reads CASTDSQISGNTIYF.

Points on this clone: The read stops 3 residues short of the end of the CDR3; the missing end is completed from the germline J gene. The chain combines TRBV2 with TRBJ2-3, with 9 bases fitting TRBD2. Germline CDR1 is SNHLY and CDR2 is FYNNEI. The CDR3 spans 13 residues. CDR3 region: CASQREEGETQYF. The sequenced part of the CDR3 DNA is TGTGCCAGCCAGCGGGAGGAGGGAGAGACG.

The CDR3 DNA, read in part, is TGCAGTGCAGACAACAGGGGCGGGGATGAAAAA. Protein product: CSADNRGGDEK. The whole CDR3 is CSADNRGGDEKLFF. The chain recombines TRBV20-1 with TRBJ1-4; 7 nucleotides agree with TRBD1. The CDR3 end is not reached by the read, which stops 3 residues before it; the germline J gene fills it in. In germline, CDR1 is DFQATT, CDR2 SNEGSKA (reference sequence). The V gene end was trimmed by 6 bases and the J gene end by 6 bases; junction bases not matched to a gene: 10. The CDR3 consists of 14 residues.

About this clone: At one end the junction does not follow the germline gene, possibly because of a read error. The read terminates 3 residues before the CDR3 end, so the remaining end is supplied by the germline J gene. Additional DNA sequences in this sample encode the identical CDR3. The chain carries TRBV5-6 and TRBJ1-3; D possibly corresponds to TRBD1 (5 bases). The CDR3 consists of 15 residues. Germline V gives CDR1 SGHDT, CDR2 YYEEEE. The sequenced part of the CDR3 DNA is TGTGCCAGCAGCGCCGGGGGTCCCTCTCGAAACACC. This translates into CASSAGGPSRNT. The entire CDR3 protein is CASSAGGPSRNTIYF. Full variable domain (rest looked up from reference TRBV5-6 and TRBJ1-3): DAGVTQSPTHLIKTRGQQVTLRCSPKSGHDTVSWYQQALGQGPQFIFQYYEEEERQRGNFPDRFSGHQFPNYSSELNVNALLLGDSALYLCASSAGGPSRNTIYFGEGSWLTVV.

Regarding this clone: The CDR3 is cut off 3 residues early in the read; its end comes from the germline J gene. This chain joins TRBV6-4 and TRBJ2-3; 10 bases are shared with TRBD2. Trimming cost V 0 bases and J 2 bases; bases outside gene matches: 2. The CDR3 loop spans 16 amino acids. Germline-derived CDR1 and CDR2 are MRHNA and SNTAGT. CDR3 bases read: TGTGCCAGCAGTGACTCGAGCGGGGGGGACACAGATACG. Encoded protein: CASSDSSGGDTDT. The CDR3 in its entirety is CASSDSSGGDTDTQYF.

For this clone: The read halts 3 residues ahead of the CDR3 end, with the missing end drawn from the germline J gene. The chain carries TRBV7-6 and TRBJ1-4, with TRBD1 as a possible D gene (5 bases). The CDR3 contains 13 residues. The germline CDR1 and CDR2 sequences are SGHVS and FNYEAQ. The CDR3 bases that were read are TGTGCCAGCAGCCGGACACGGAATTCACCA. Its protein product is CASSRTRNSP. The full-length CDR3 reads as CASSRTRNSPLFF.

A word on this clone: With the read ending 3 residues before the CDR3 end, the germline J gene is used to fill in that end. This chain joins TRBV2 and TRBJ2-1, with a tentative D call TRBD1 (6 bases). V dropped 6 bases and J dropped 0 bases, with 15 bases sitting between them. Germline CDR1 SNHLY, CDR2 FYNNEI. This CDR3 comprises 16 residues. CDR3 sequence reads: CASSNGGTTSYNEQFF. The sequenced part of the CDR3 DNA is TGTGCCAGCAGCAACGGTGGGACAACCTCCTACAATGAG.

To note about this clone: The CDR3 end is not reached by the read, which stops 3 residues before it; the germline J gene fills it in. The V and J genes are TRBV18 and TRBJ1-2, with TRBD1 as a possible D gene (6 bases). Germline V gene lookup returns CDR1 KGHSH and CDR2 LQKENI. The CDR3 spans 14 residues. Trimming pared 4 bases from V and 3 bases from J, leaving 12 bases between. Incomplete CDR3 DNA: TGTGCCAGCTCACACAGGGAAGAGTACTATGGC. It is translated as CASSHREEYYG. The CDR3 as a whole reads CASSHREEYYGYTF.

As concerns this clone: The read terminates 3 residues ahead of where the CDR3 ends, so the germline J gene completes it. The chain is built from TRBV4-1 and TRBJ1-1; no reliable D call. Germline values: CDR1 MGHRA, CDR2 YSYEKL. There are 13 residues in the CDR3. CDR3 bases read: TGCGCCAGTGGTAGACTTTTAATCAGCGTA. This codes for CASGRLLISV. The full CDR3 is CASGRLLISVAFF.

A word on this clone: Read data end 3 residues before the CDR3 end; the end is taken from the germline J gene. This specimen includes other DNA sequences encoding the same CDR3. The V and J genes are TRBV5-1 and TRBJ2-7; tentative D call: TRBD2 (5 bases). There are 14 residues in the CDR3. V lost 5 bases and J 1 base, leaving 13 bases between the germline ends. Germline CDR1 is SGHRS and CDR2 is YFSETQ. CDR3 in amino acids: CASRRTSGSYEQYF. The DNA read from the CDR3 is TGCGCCAGCAGGCGGACCAGCGGATCCTACGAG.

In regard to this clone: The read finishes 3 residues shy of the CDR3 end, and the germline J gene is used to complete it. This chain uses TRBV20-1 with TRBJ1-6, with TRBD1 matching 7 bases. Per the germline V gene, CDR1 is DFQATT and CDR2 is SNEGSKA (reference sequence). The trim removed 1 base at V and 10 bases at J, leaving 10 bases unmatched. The CDR3 runs to 15 residues. CDR3 protein: CSARATGAGESPLHF. CDR3 bases read: TGCAGTGCTAGAGCTACAGGGGCTGGGGAATCACCC.

On this clone itself: The read falls 3 residues short of the CDR3 end, and the missing part is taken from the germline J gene. The V call is TRBV19, the J call TRBJ1-1; no clear D gene. Trimming cost V 7 bases and J 1 base, with 7 bases left between them. This CDR3 region has 12 residues. Looked up from germline, CDR1 is LNHDA and CDR2 is SQIVND (reference sequence). CDR3 region: CASNGGNTEAFF. CDR3 DNA, as far as it was read: TGTGCCAGTAATGGCGGGAACACTGAA.